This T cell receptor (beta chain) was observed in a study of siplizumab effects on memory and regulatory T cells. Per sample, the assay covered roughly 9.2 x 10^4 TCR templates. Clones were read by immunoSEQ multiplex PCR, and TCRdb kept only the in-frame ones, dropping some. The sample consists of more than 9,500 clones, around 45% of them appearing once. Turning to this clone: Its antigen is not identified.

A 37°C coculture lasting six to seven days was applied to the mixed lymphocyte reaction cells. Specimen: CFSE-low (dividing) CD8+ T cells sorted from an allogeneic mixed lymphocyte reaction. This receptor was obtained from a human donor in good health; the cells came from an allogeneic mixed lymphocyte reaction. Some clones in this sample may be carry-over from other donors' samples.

Written as DNA, the CDR3 is TGTGCCAGCAGGCAGGCGGGGGGATTCTCCTACGAGCAGTACTTC. Protein sequence: CASRQAGGFSYEQYF. This chain joins TRBV27 and TRBJ2-7, with 8 bases matching TRBD2. The length of the CDR3 is 15 residues. The J segment lost 0 bases and the V segment lost 6 bases, leaving 7 bases of the junction unmatched. Germline V gene sequence: CDR1 MNHEY, CDR2 SMNVEV (reference sequence).